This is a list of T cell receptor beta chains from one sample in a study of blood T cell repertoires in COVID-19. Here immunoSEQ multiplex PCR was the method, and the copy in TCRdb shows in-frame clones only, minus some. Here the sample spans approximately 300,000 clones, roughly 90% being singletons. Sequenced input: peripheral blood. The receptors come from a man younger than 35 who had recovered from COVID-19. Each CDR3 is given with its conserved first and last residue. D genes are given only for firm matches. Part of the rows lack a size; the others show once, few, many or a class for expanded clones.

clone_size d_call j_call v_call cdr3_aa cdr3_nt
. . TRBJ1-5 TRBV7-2 CASSYSGGNQPQHF TGTGCCAGCAGTTACTCGGGGGGCAATCAGCCCCAGCATTTT
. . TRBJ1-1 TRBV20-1 CSARTLTGAFF TGCAGTGCTCGGACCCTTACGGGGGCTTTCTTT
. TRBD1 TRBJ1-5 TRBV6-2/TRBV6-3 CASSQGTVTGQPQHF TGTGCCAGCAGTCAAGGGACAGTCACGGGACAGCCCCAGCATTTT
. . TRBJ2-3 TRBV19 CATTGLTSTDTQYF TGTGCCACCACGGGACTTACTAGCACAGATACGCAGTATTTT
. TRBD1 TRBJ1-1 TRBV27 CASSLKWRNRGDPEAFF TGTGCCAGCAGTTTGAAGTGGCGGAACAGGGGAGACCCTGAAGCTTTCTTT
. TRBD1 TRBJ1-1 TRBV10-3 CAISEGGTGETEAFF TGTGCCATCAGTGAAGGGGGGACAGGTGAGACTGAAGCTTTCTTT
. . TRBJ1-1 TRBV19 CASSIRGEVNTEAFF TGTGCCAGTAGTATAAGGGGTGAGGTGAACACTGAAGCTTTCTTT
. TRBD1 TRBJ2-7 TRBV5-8 CASSGGTGGGDEQYF TGTGCCAGCAGCGGTGGTACAGGGGGTGGAGACGAGCAGTACTTC
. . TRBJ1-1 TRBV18 CASSPRTVRENTEAFF TGTGCCAGCTCACCTAGGACCGTGAGGGAGAACACTGAAGCTTTCTTT
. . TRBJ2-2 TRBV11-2 CASSTQGGFNTGELFF TGTGCCAGCAGCACCCAGGGCGGTTTTAACACCGGGGAGCTGTTTTTT
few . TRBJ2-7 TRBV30 CAWSGGSYEQYF TGTGCCTGGAGTGGGGGCAGCTACGAGCAGTACTTC
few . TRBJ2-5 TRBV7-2 CASSPSQVTETQYF TGTGCCAGCAGCCCATCACAGGTGACGGAGACCCAGTACTTC
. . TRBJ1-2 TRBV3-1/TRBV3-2 CASSQDLWQGLGGYTF TGTGCCAGCAGCCAAGATCTTTGGCAGGGGTTGGGTGGCTACACCTTC
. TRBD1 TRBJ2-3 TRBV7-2 CASSSQGTQTDTQYF TGTGCCAGCAGCTCACAGGGGACCCAAACAGATACGCAGTATTTT
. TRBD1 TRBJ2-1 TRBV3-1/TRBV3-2 CASSHPGQGLSEQFF TGTGCCAGCAGCCATCCGGGACAGGGGTTAAGTGAGCAGTTCTTC
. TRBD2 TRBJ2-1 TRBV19 CASSIRTSGRSGHNEQFF TGTGCCAGTAGTATAAGGACTAGCGGGAGGTCAGGCCACAATGAGCAGTTCTTC
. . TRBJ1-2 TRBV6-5 CASSYTGNYGYTF TGTGCCAGCAGTTACACGGGAAACTATGGCTACACCTTC
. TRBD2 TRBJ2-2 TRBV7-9 CASSLTGTSGNTGELFF TGTGCCAGCAGCCTTACCGGGACTAGCGGGAACACCGGGGAGCTGTTTTTT
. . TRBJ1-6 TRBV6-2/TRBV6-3 CASSYVGGSPLHF TGTGCCAGCAGTTACGTGGGGGGTTCACCCCTCCACTTT
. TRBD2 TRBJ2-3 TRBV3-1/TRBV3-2 CASSQRSGRALGTDTQYF TGTGCCAGCAGCCAACGGAGCGGGAGGGCCTTGGGCACAGATACGCAGTATTTT
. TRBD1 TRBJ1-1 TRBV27 CASSLGGTVGSEAFF TGTGCCAGCAGTTTAGGGGGGACAGTTGGGTCTGAAGCTTTCTTT
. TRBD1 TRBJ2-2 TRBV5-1 CASGTGGSGELFF TGCGCCAGCGGGACAGGGGGATCCGGGGAGCTGTTTTTT
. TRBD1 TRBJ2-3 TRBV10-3 CAMAGTGITDTQYF TGTGCCATGGCCGGGACAGGGATTACAGATACGCAGTATTTT
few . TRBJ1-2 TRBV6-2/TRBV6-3 CASSSDSGATYGYTF TGTGCCAGCAGTTCGGACTCGGGAGCGACCTATGGCTACACCTTC
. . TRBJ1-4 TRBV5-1 CASSQGSSDEKLFF TGCGCCAGCAGCCAGGGCTCGTCGGATGAAAAACTGTTTTTT
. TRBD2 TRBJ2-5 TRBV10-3 CAISEPGGASETQYF TGTGCCATCAGTGAGCCCGGGGGGGCTTCAGAGACCCAGTACTTC
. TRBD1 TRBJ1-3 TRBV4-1 CASSSQQGSLGNTIYF TGCGCCAGCAGCTCCCAACAGGGGAGTCTTGGAAACACCATATATTTT
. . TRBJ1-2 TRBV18 CASSLGQTENYGYTF TGTGCCAGCTCCCTGGGACAAACCGAAAACTATGGCTACACCTTC
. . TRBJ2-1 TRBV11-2 CASSLTGGDYNEQFF TGTGCCAGCAGCTTAACAGGGGGGGACTACAATGAGCAGTTCTTC
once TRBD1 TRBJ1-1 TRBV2 CASLEGGARAFF TGTGCCAGCCTAGAAGGGGGCGCGAGGGCTTTCTTT
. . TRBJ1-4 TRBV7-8 CASSLGAREKLFF TGTGCCAGCAGCTTAGGAGCCAGGGAAAAACTGTTTTTT
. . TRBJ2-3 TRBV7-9 CASSLARESVGTDTQYF TGTGCCAGCAGCTTAGCGAGGGAAAGCGTAGGCACAGATACGCAGTATTTT
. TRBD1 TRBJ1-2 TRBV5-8 CASVDRGTNYGYTF TGTGCCAGCGTAGACAGGGGGACAAACTATGGCTACACCTTC
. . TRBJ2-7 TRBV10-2 CASTLDSHEQYF TGCGCCAGCACCCTAGACAGCCACGAGCAGTACTTC
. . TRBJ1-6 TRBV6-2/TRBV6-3 CASSYSSTAQGSPLHF TGTGCCAGCAGTTACTCTTCGACAGCCCAAGGATCACCCCTCCACTTT
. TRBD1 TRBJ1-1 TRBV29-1 CSADGTGGTEAFF TGCAGCGCCGACGGGACAGGGGGCACTGAAGCTTTCTTT
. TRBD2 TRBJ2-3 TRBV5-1 CASSSPRGGLSTDTQYF TGCGCCAGCAGCTCCCCCCGCGGGGGGCTCAGCACAGATACGCAGTATTTT
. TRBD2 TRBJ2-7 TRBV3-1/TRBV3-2 CASSQLDGGTSGSYEQYF TGTGCCAGCAGCCAGCTAGACGGAGGGACTAGCGGGAGTTACGAGCAGTACTTC
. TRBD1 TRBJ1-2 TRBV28 CASSFTPAGQLNYGYTF TGTGCCAGCAGTTTCACCCCTGCGGGACAGCTAAACTATGGCTACACCTTC
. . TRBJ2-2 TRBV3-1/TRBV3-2 CASSLSGTGNTGELFF TGTGCCAGCAGCCTATCCGGGACTGGAAACACCGGGGAGCTGTTTTTT
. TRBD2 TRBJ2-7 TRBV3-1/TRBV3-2 CASSQGRVGGAEQYF TGTGCCAGCAGCCAGGGGAGGGTCGGGGGTGCCGAGCAGTACTTC
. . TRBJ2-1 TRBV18 CASSPPGNEQFF TGTGCCAGCTCACCCCCGGGGAATGAGCAGTTCTTC
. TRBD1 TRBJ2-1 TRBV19 CASSRRDRGRSAYNEQFF TGTGCCAGTAGTCGCCGGGACAGGGGGCGATCAGCTTACAATGAGCAGTTCTTC
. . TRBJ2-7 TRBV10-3 CAIRGLDAYEQYF TGTGCCATCAGGGGACTGGATGCCTACGAGCAGTACTTC